A selection of T cell receptor beta chains follows, all from one sample in a study of T cells and copy number aberrations in small-cell lung cancer. Assay: immunoSEQ multiplex PCR; the TCRdb copy retains only in-frame clones and omits some. The data hold some 2,500 clones, with under 80% observed a single time. The specimen sequenced was normal tissue next to the tumor. The receptors shown here come from a man in his sixties with small cell lung cancer. CDR3s include the opening cysteine and the closing phenylalanine or tryptophan. D genes are given only for firm matches. Size tells how often a clone was seen (once, few, many) or the class of an expanded clone, and some rows leave it out.

V: TRBV7-2
size: NA
D: TRBD2
length: 12
J: TRBJ2-3
CDR3: CASSLSGRAQYF
DNA: TGTGCCAGCAGCCTTAGCGGGAGAGCGCAGTATTTT

V: TRBV6-5
size: few
D: NA
length: 14
J: TRBJ1-2
CDR3: CASSTNRENYGYTF
DNA: TGTGCCAGCAGTACTAACAGGGAAAACTATGGCTACACCTTC

V: TRBV6-6
size: NA
D: NA
length: 15
J: TRBJ1-3
CDR3: CASSKSDSSGNTIYF
DNA: TGTGCCAGCAGTAAATCGGACAGCTCTGGAAACACCATATATTTT

V: TRBV5-5
size: NA
D: NA
length: 14
J: TRBJ2-7
CDR3: CASSLAQDSYEQYF
DNA: TGTGCCAGCAGCTTGGCCCAGGACTCCTACGAGCAGTACTTC

V: TRBV9
size: NA
D: TRBD2
length: 16
J: TRBJ2-1
CDR3: CASSVVGSGAYNEQFF
DNA: TGTGCCAGCAGCGTAGTTGGTAGCGGGGCCTACAATGAGCAGTTCTTC

V: TRBV10-3
size: NA
D: NA
length: 15
J: TRBJ2-7
CDR3: CAISEPNDGVYEQYF
DNA: TGTGCCATCAGTGAGCCGAACGACGGAGTCTACGAGCAGTACTTC

V: TRBV19
size: NA
D: NA
length: 13
J: TRBJ2-7
CDR3: CASKGNDAYEQYF
DNA: TGTGCCAGTAAAGGGAATGACGCCTACGAGCAGTACTTC

V: TRBV7-3
size: NA
D: NA
length: 13
J: TRBJ2-3
CDR3: CASRLEATDTQYF
DNA: TGTGCCAGCAGATTAGAGGCTACAGATACGCAGTATTTT

V: TRBV6-6
size: NA
D: NA
length: 13
J: TRBJ2-3
CDR3: CASSQGPTDTQYF
DNA: TGTGCCAGCAGTCAGGGCCCCACAGATACGCAGTATTTT

V: TRBV4-1
size: NA
D: TRBD1
length: 15
J: TRBJ1-4
CDR3: CASSQEGTDFEKLFF
DNA: TGCGCCAGCAGCCAAGAGGGGACAGACTTTGAAAAACTGTTTTTT

V: TRBV20-1
size: NA
D: NA
length: 10
J: TRBJ1-1
CDR3: CSAVRQVAFF
DNA: TGCAGTGCCGTGAGACAAGTAGCTTTCTTT

V: TRBV20-1
size: NA
D: NA
length: 11
J: TRBJ1-1
CDR3: CSARKNTEAFF
DNA: TGCAGTGCTAGAAAGAACACTGAAGCTTTCTTT

V: TRBV5-1
size: NA
D: NA
length: 13
J: TRBJ2-7
CDR3: CASSQSAPGTVFF
DNA: TGCGCCAGCAGCCAATCCGCGCCCGGGACGGTTTTCTTC

V: TRBV4-2
size: few
D: NA
length: 16
J: TRBJ2-6
CDR3: CASSQGSASGANVLTF
DNA: TGTGCCAGCAGCCAAGGTTCCGCGTCGGGGGCCAACGTCCTGACTTTC

V: TRBV4-2
size: NA
D: NA
length: 15
J: TRBJ1-3
CDR3: CASSQDTNSGNTIYF
DNA: TGTGCCAGCAGCCAAGACACCAACTCTGGAAACACCATATATTTT

V: TRBV25-1
size: few
D: NA
length: 12
J: TRBJ2-7
CDR3: CASSVSSYEQYF
DNA: TGTGCCAGCAGTGTCAGCTCCTACGAGCAGTACTTC

V: TRBV2
size: NA
D: NA
length: 12
J: TRBJ2-3
CDR3: CASSDGTDTQYF
DNA: TGTGCCAGCAGTGACGGCACAGATACGCAGTATTTT

V: TRBV5-5
size: NA
D: TRBD1
length: 14
J: TRBJ2-7
CDR3: CASSFGQGVDEQYF
DNA: TGTGCCAGCAGTTTTGGACAGGGGGTCGATGAGCAGTACTTC

V: TRBV4-1
size: few
D: NA
length: 14
J: TRBJ2-7
CDR3: CASSQGLLDYEQYF
DNA: TGCGCCAGCAGCCAAGGTCTATTGGACTACGAGCAGTACTTC

V: TRBV2
size: NA
D: NA
length: 15
J: TRBJ1-1
CDR3: CASSERVEGDTEAFF
DNA: TGTGCCAGCAGTGAAAGGGTGGAGGGGGACACTGAAGCTTTCTTT

V: TRBV20-1
size: NA
D: NA
length: 11
J: TRBJ2-3
CDR3: CSAIEGDTQYF
DNA: TGCAGTGCTATTGAGGGAGATACGCAGTATTTT

V: TRBV6-1
size: few
D: TRBD1
length: 15
J: TRBJ1-3
CDR3: CASSPTGDSGNTIYF
DNA: TGTGCCAGCAGCCCGACAGGGGACTCTGGAAACACCATATATTTT

V: TRBV7-2
size: NA
D: NA
length: 15
J: TRBJ2-3
CDR3: CASSMGLLHTDTQYF
DNA: TGTGCCAGCAGCATGGGACTTTTACACACAGATACGCAGTATTTT

V: TRBV23-1
size: few
D: NA
length: 15
J: TRBJ1-2
CDR3: CASSQSQGAQYGYTF
DNA: TGCGCCAGCAGTCAATCTCAAGGGGCTCAGTATGGCTACACCTTC

V: TRBV19
size: NA
D: NA
length: 16
J: TRBJ2-2
CDR3: CASKPTEGRNTGELFF
DNA: TGTGCCAGTAAACCGACAGAGGGTCGTAACACCGGGGAGCTGTTTTTT

V: TRBV4-1
size: NA
D: NA
length: 12
J: TRBJ1-1
CDR3: CASSQEYTEAFF
DNA: TGCGCCAGCAGCCAGGAATATACTGAAGCTTTCTTT

V: TRBV11-2
size: NA
D: TRBD2
length: 14
J: TRBJ2-3
CDR3: CASRPLAGTDTQYF
DNA: TGTGCCAGCAGACCGCTAGCGGGGACAGATACGCAGTATTTT

V: TRBV11-2
size: NA
D: NA
length: 11
J: TRBJ1-1
CDR3: CASSRSTEAFF
DNA: TGTGCCAGCAGCCGTAGCACTGAAGCTTTCTTT

V: TRBV29-1
size: NA
D: NA
length: 13
J: TRBJ2-1
CDR3: CTITGSTDNEQFF
DNA: TGCACCATTACAGGGAGTACGGACAATGAGCAGTTCTTC

V: TRBV20-1
size: NA
D: NA
length: 11
J: TRBJ2-7
CDR3: CSAENRYEQYF
DNA: TGCAGTGCTGAGAACAGATACGAGCAGTACTTC

V: TRBV6-1
size: NA
D: NA
length: 14
J: TRBJ2-3
CDR3: CASSDGANSDTQYF
DNA: TGTGCCAGCAGTGATGGCGCGAATTCAGATACGCAGTATTTT

V: TRBV4-2
size: once
D: NA
length: 15
J: TRBJ1-2
CDR3: CASSQDRGQGGGYTF
DNA: TGTGCCAGCAGCCAAGATAGAGGGCAGGGAGGAGGCTACACCTTC

V: TRBV5-1
size: NA
D: NA
length: 12
J: TRBJ1-2
CDR3: CASSLGQGGYTF
DNA: TGCGCCAGCAGCTTGGGGCAGGGTGGCTACACCTTC

V: TRBV5-4
size: NA
D: TRBD1
length: 16
J: TRBJ2-2
CDR3: CASSLGEQGLTGELFF
DNA: TGTGCCAGCAGCTTGGGCGAACAGGGGCTCACCGGGGAGCTGTTTTTT

V: TRBV5-4
size: large
D: NA
length: 16
J: TRBJ2-2
CDR3: CASSLKPSTGPGELFF
DNA: TGTGCCAGCAGCTTGAAACCCTCCACAGGGCCCGGGGAGCTGTTTTTT

V: TRBV4-1
size: NA
D: NA
length: 15
J: TRBJ1-5
CDR3: CASSQDQGSNQPQHF
DNA: TGCGCCAGCAGCCAAGATCAGGGGAGCAATCAGCCCCAGCATTTT

V: TRBV2
size: NA
D: TRBD1
length: 15
J: TRBJ1-4
CDR3: CASTRRAGGSEKLFF
DNA: TGTGCCAGCACCCGCAGGGCAGGGGGCAGTGAAAAACTGTTTTTT

V: TRBV4-1
size: NA
D: TRBD2
length: 15
J: TRBJ2-3
CDR3: CASSQEGGETDTQYF
DNA: TGCGCCAGCAGCCAAGAGGGGGGGGAGACAGATACGCAGTATTTT

V: TRBV5-6
size: NA
D: NA
length: 15
J: TRBJ1-2
CDR3: CASSSEVGQDYGYTF
DNA: TGTGCCAGCAGTTCGGAGGTGGGGCAGGACTATGGCTACACCTTC

V: TRBV27
size: NA
D: NA
length: 12
J: TRBJ2-7
CDR3: CASGRFGHEQYF
DNA: TGTGCCAGCGGACGATTTGGCCACGAGCAGTACTTC